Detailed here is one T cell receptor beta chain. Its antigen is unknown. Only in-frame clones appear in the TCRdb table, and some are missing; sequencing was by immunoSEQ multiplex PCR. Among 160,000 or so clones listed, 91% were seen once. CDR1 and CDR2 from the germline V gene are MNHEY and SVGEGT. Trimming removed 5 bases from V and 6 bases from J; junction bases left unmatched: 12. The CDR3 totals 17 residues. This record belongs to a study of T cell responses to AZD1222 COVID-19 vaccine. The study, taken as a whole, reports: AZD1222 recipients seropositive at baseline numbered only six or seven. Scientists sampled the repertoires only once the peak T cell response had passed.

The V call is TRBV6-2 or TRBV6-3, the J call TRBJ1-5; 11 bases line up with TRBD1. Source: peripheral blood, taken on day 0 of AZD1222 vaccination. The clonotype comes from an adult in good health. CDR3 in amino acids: CASSRKRGQGVRQPQHF. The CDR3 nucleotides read TGTGCCAGCAGTCGGAAACGGGGACAGGGGGTCCGTCAGCCCCAGCATTTT.